The 12 T cell receptor beta chains given below trace back to one sample, sequenced in a study of blood T cell repertoires in COVID-19. Sequenced by immunoSEQ multiplex PCR; TCRdb stores in-frame clones only, minus some. The sample contains roughly 150,000 clones, roughly 90% of which appear only once. Sequencing was performed on peripheral blood. These receptors were collected from a man between 60 and 75 years old with active or convalescent COVID-19.

This clone is a singleton in its sample. This chain links TRBV4-2 with TRBJ2-5, with 9 bases that match TRBD2. V was pared by 1 base and J by 3 bases, with 9 bases of the junction left unmatched. The CDR3 has 17 residues. Looked up from germline, CDR1 is LGHNA and CDR2 is YNFKEQ. This chain's CDR3 is CASSQAWRGGVEETQYF. The CDR3 region has the DNA TGTGCCAGCAGCCAAGCGTGGCGGGGGGGCGTCGAAGAGACCCAGTACTTC.

This clone was seen a handful of times. V is TRBV12-3 or TRBV12-4 and J is TRBJ1-2, with D unresolved. V was trimmed by 8 bases and J by 5 bases, leaving 9 bases between them. The CDR3 extends over 11 amino acids. CDR3 sequence: CASGESYGYTF. The CDR3 nucleotides read TGTGCCAGCGGAGAATCTTATGGCTACACCTTC.

The genes are TRBV6-5 and TRBJ1-2, with D tentatively TRBD1 (6 bases). CDR1 is MNHEY and CDR2 is SVGAGI in the germline V gene. The ends were cut back, 4 bases at V and 2 bases at J, with 14 bases in the middle. CDR3 length: 15 residues. The CDR3 protein is CASSSRTDSNYGYTF. The DNA for the CDR3 is TGTGCCAGCAGTTCCCGGACAGACTCAAACTATGGCTACACCTTC.

The gene calls are TRBV7-8 and TRBJ2-5; possible D gene TRBD2, 7 bases. Per germline, CDR1 SGHVS and CDR2 FQNEAQ. With 5 bases removed from V and 1 base from J, the gap between germline ends came to 11 bases. This CDR3 comprises 14 residues. CDR3 DNA: TGTGCCAGCAGCAGGGGGAGGGTCCAAGAGACCCAGTACTTC. Amino acids: CASSRGRVQETQYF.

The chain employs TRBV5-1 and TRBJ1-3, with TRBD1 as a possible D gene (5 bases). With 4 bases removed from V and 4 bases from J, the gap between germline ends came to 12 bases. The CDR3 has 14 residues. Germline lookup yields CDR1 SGHRS and CDR2 YFSETQ. CDR3 in DNA: TGCGCCAGCAGCGGGGGGACGGAAGGAAACACCATATATTTT. As protein: CASSGGTEGNTIYF.

The chain combines TRBV10-2 with TRBJ1-6; maybe TRBD1 (5 bases). The V end was cut by 7 bases, the J end by 10 bases, with 20 bases between. The CDR3 length is 15 residues. Germline V gives CDR1 WSHSY, CDR2 SAAADI. The CDR3: CASTQPQGSGSPLHF. The DNA for the CDR3 is TGCGCCAGCACCCAACCGCAGGGTAGTGGATCACCCCTCCACTTT.

This clone has only a few counts. The chain employs TRBV3-1 (or the pseudogene TRBV3-2) and TRBJ2-2; D not resolved. This CDR3 spans 15 amino acids. The germline V gene has CDR1 LGHDT and CDR2 YNNKEL (reference sequence). Trimming removed 1 base from V and 4 bases from J, with 10 bases in between. CDR3 residues: CASSQGLAVTGELFF. The CDR3 DNA reads TGTGCCAGCAGCCAAGGTTTGGCGGTCACCGGGGAGCTGTTTTTT.

This clone showed up just once. This chain links TRBV7-2 with TRBJ2-1; tentative D call: TRBD1 (6 bases). This CDR3 contains 15 residues. Germline loops: CDR1 SGHTA, CDR2 FQGNSA. V was trimmed by 2 bases and J by 8 bases, leaving 16 bases between them. CDR3 protein: CASSLRTDHYDEQFF. The CDR3 DNA follows: TGTGCCAGCAGCTTAAGGACAGACCATTACGATGAGCAGTTCTTC.

V and J are TRBV18 and TRBJ2-5; 8 nucleotides line up with TRBD1. Germline V lookup: CDR1 KGHSH, CDR2 LQKENI. The trim removed 6 bases at V and 3 bases at J, leaving 12 bases unmatched. The CDR3 contains 16 residues. The DNA of the CDR3 is TGTGCCAGCTCCCCCTCCAGGGGGCTAGCGAAAGAGACCCAGTACTTC. It yields the protein CASSPSRGLAKETQYF. Looking up the rest from reference TRBV18 and TRBJ2-5 gives the full variable domain: NAGVMQNPRHLVRRRGQEARLRCSPMKGHSHVYWYRQLPEEGLKFMVYLQKENIIDESGMPKERFSAEFPKEGPSILRIQQVVRGDSAAYFCASSPSRGLAKETQYFGPGTRLLVL.

The chain joins TRBV11-1 to TRBJ2-3, with 9 bases matching TRBD2. Germline CDR1 is SGHAT and CDR2 is FQDESV (reference sequence). The CDR3 extends over 16 amino acids. Germline trimming cut 5 bases from V and 3 bases from J; bases unmatched to any gene: 9. The CDR3 nucleotides are TGTGCCAGCAGCCGTTGGGCGGGGGGGCCAACAGATACGCAGTATTTT. As protein: CASSRWAGGPTDTQYF.

This chain uses TRBV5-1 with TRBJ2-7, with 16 bases matching TRBD2. In germline, CDR1 is SGHRS, CDR2 YFSETQ. V lost 0 bases, J lost 2 bases, and 5 bases stayed unmatched. This CDR3 contains 18 residues. The CDR3 loop is CASSLVSGTSGGAYEQYF. The CDR3 coding sequence is TGCGCCAGCAGCTTGGTCTCCGGGACTAGCGGGGGGGCCTACGAGCAGTACTTC. The full variable domain, in which reference TRBV5-1 and TRBJ2-7 provide the parts outside the CDR3, is KAGVTQTPRYLIKTRGQQVTLSCSPISGHRSVSWYQQTPGQGLQFLFEYFSETQRNKGNFPGRFSGRQFSNSRSEMNVSTLELGDSALYLCASSLVSGTSGGAYEQYFGPGTRLTVT.

V gene TRBV23-1 combines with J gene TRBJ1-1; 10 bases line up with TRBD1. TRBV23-1 is annotated as an ORF whose role is uncertain. This CDR3 is built from 15 residues. After removal of 7 bases from V and 1 base from J, the junction contained 6 bases not matched to a gene. CDR3 residues: CASNPGQGTNTEAFF. CDR3 in DNA: TGCGCCAGCAACCCGGGACAGGGGACGAACACTGAAGCTTTCTTT.